A selection of T cell receptor beta chains follows, all from one sample in a study of cytomegalovirus exposure and HLA in healthy donors. Using immunoSEQ multiplex PCR, the repertoire was profiled, and TCRdb retains in-frame clones only, with some absent. The sample consists of about 130,000 clones, 72% of them appearing once. Sequencing was performed on PBMCs. These receptors were taken from a man over 45 in good health and CMV-seropositive. Each CDR3 is given with its conserved first and last residue. The order of the fields is V gene, clone size, D gene, J gene, CDR3 DNA, CDR3 protein. D genes are given only for firm matches. Clone size is stated in some rows and not others, as once, few, many or a class when expanded.

TRBV23-1	.	.	TRBJ2-7	TGCGCCAGCAGTCGGCATAGACAGTTCTCCTACGAGCAGTACTTC	CASSRHRQFSYEQYF
TRBV11-1	few	TRBD2	TRBJ2-7	TGTGCCAGCAGCCCCGAACGGACTAGCGCCTACGAGCAGTACTTC	CASSPERTSAYEQYF
TRBV5-1	.	TRBD1	TRBJ1-2	TGCGCCAGCAGCAAACCCGGGACAGCAAACTATGGCTACACCTTC	CASSKPGTANYGYTF
TRBV5-1	.	TRBD1	TRBJ1-3	TGCGCCAGCAGCTACGGCGGACAGGGGATAGGTGGAAACACCATATATTTT	CASSYGGQGIGGNTIYF
TRBV10-1	once	.	TRBJ2-7	TGCGCCAGCAGTGGCGGGACAGCGTTCTACGAGCAGTACTTC	CASSGGTAFYEQYF
TRBV6-1	.	TRBD1	TRBJ1-1	TGTGCCAGCACATACAGGGGGTGGAACACTGAAGCTTTCTTT	CASTYRGWNTEAFF
TRBV5-1	.	.	TRBJ2-3	TGCGCCAGCAGCTTGACTCCTGACACAGATACGCAGTATTTT	CASSLTPDTDTQYF
TRBV10-2	.	TRBD1	TRBJ1-6	TGCGCCAGCACCCCGTCGGACAGGGATAATTCACCCCTCCACTTT	CASTPSDRDNSPLHF
TRBV6-5	.	TRBD1	TRBJ1-4	TGTGCCAGCAGAGCCCGGACAGGTGGGAATGAAAAACTGTTTTTT	CASRARTGGNEKLFF
TRBV6-5	.	TRBD1	TRBJ2-7	TGTGCCAGTAAATCCCAACAGGGGAAGGGCTACGAGCAGTACTTC	CASKSQQGKGYEQYF
TRBV6-1	.	TRBD1	TRBJ1-2	TGTGCCAGCAGTGGGACAGGCCTCTATGGCTACACCTTC	CASSGTGLYGYTF
TRBV7-6	.	TRBD1	TRBJ1-4	TGTGCCAGCAGCCTAACAGGGGTTAATGAAAAACTGTTTTTT	CASSLTGVNEKLFF
TRBV27	once	TRBD1	TRBJ1-2	TGTGCCAGCAGGGGGACAGTTAACTATGGCTACACCTTC	CASRGTVNYGYTF
TRBV7-2	.	.	TRBJ1-1	TGTGCCAGCAGCTTTCGGTCCTCAGGGGCTGAAGCTTTCTTT	CASSFRSSGAEAFF